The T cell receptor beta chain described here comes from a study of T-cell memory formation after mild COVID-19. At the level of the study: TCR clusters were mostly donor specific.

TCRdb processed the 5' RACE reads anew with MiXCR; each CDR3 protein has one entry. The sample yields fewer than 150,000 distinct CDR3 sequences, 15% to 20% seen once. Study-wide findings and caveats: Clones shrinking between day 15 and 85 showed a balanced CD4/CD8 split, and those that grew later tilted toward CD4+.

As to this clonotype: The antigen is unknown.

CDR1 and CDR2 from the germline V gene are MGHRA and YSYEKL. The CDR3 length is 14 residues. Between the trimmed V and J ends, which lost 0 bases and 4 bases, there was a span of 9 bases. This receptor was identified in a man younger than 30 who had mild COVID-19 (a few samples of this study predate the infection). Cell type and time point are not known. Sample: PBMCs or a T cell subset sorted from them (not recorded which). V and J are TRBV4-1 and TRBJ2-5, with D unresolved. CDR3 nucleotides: TGCGCCAGCAGCCAAGAGCCCTACCGAGAGACCCAGTACTTC. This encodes CASSQEPYRETQYF.